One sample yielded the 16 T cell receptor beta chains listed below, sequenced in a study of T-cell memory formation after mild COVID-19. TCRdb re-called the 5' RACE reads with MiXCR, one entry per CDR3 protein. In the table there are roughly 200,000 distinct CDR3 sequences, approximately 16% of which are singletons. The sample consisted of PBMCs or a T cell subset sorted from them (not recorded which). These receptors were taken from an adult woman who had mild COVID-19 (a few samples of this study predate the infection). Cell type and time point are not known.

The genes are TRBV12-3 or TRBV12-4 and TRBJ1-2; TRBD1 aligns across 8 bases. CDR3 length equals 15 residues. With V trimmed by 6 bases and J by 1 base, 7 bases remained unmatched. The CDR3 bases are TGTGCCAGCAGGTCGTTGACAGGGGTTAACTATGGCTACACCTTC. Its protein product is CASRSLTGVNYGYTF.

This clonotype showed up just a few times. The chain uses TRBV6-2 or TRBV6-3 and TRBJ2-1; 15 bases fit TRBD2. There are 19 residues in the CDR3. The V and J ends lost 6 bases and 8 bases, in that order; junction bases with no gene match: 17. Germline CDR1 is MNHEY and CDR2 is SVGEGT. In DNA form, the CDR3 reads TGTGCCAGCAGCGACCAAACTCCGGGACTAGCGGGAGGCGTACATGAGCAGTTCTTC. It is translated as CASSDQTPGLAGGVHEQFF.

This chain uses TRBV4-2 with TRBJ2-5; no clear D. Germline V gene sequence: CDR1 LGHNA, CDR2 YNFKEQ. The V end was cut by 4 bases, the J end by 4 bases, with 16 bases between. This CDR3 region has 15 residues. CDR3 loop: CASSPEPVARETQYF. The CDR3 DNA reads TGTGCCAGCAGCCCCGAACCAGTGGCCAGAGAGACCCAGTACTTC.

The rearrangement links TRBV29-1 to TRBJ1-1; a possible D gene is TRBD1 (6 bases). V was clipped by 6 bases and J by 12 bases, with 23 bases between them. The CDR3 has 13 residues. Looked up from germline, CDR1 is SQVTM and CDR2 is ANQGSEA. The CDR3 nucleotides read TGCAGCGTGGGGGCTTACAGGGCACGAGAAACTTTCTTT. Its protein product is CSVGAYRARETFF.

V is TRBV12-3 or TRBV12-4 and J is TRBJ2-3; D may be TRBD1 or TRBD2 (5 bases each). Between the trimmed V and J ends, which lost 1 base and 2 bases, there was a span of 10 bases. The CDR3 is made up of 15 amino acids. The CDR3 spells CASSLDGTVTDTQYF. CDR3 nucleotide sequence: TGTGCCAGCAGTTTAGACGGGACCGTCACAGATACGCAGTATTTT.

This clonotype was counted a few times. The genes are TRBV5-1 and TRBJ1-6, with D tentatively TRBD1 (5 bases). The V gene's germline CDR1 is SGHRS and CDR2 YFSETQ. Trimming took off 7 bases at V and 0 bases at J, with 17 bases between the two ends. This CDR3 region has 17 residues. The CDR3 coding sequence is TGCGCCAGCTGTCCGGGACGGAGGAGCTCCTATAATTCACCCCTCCACTTT. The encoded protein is CASCPGRRSSYNSPLHF.

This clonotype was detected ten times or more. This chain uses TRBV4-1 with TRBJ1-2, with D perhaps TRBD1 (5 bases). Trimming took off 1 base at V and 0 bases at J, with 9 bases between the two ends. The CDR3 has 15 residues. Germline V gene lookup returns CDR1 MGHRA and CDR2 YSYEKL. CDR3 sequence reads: CASSQGAGPNYGYTF. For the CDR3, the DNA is TGCGCCAGCAGCCAAGGCGCGGGGCCTAACTATGGCTACACCTTC.

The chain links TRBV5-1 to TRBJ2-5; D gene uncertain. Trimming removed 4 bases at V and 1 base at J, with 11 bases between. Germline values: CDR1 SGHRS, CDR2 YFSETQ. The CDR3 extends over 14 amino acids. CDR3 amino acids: CASSGPGRQETQYF. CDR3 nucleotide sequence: TGCGCCAGCAGCGGACCGGGCCGCCAAGAGACCCAGTACTTC.

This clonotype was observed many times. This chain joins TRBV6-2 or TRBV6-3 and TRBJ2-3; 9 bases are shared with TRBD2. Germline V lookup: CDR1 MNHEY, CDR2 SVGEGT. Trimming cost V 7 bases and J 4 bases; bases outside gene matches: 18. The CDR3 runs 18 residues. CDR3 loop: CASTPRPKIAGEPDTQYF. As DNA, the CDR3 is TGTGCCAGCACTCCTCGCCCCAAGATAGCGGGAGAACCAGATACGCAGTATTTT.

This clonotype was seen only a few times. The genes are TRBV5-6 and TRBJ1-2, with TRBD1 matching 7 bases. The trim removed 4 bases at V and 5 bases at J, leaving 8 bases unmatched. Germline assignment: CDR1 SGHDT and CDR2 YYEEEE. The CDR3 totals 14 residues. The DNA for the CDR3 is TGTGCCAGCAGCATCCAACAGGGGAGTTATGGCTACACCTTC. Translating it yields CASSIQQGSYGYTF.

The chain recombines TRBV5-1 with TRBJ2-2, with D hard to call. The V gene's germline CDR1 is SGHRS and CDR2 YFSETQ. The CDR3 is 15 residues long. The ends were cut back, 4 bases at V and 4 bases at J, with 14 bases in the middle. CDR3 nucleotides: TGCGCCAGCAGCCGCCTCGTGGAAAGCACCGGGGAGCTGTTTTTT. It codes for CASSRLVESTGELFF.

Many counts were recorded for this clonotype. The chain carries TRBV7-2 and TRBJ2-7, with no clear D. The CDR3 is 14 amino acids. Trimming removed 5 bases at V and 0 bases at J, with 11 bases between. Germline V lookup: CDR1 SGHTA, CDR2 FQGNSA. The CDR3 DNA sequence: TGTGCCAGCAGCCCCTATCTGAGCTCCTACGAGCAGTACTTC. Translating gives CASSPYLSSYEQYF.

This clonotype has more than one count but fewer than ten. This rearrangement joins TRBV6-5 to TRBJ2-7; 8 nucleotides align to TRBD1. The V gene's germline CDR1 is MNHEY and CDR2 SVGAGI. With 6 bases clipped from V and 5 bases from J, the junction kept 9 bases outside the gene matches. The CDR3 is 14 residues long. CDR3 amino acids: CASRVGQGAHEQYF. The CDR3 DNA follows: TGTGCCAGCAGAGTAGGGCAGGGGGCCCACGAGCAGTACTTC.

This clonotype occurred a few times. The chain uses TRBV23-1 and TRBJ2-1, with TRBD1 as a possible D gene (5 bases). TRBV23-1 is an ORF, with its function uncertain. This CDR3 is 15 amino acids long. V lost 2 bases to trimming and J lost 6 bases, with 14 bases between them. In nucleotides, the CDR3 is TGCGCCAGCAGTCAAGGACCCCCGACAGCCAATGAGCAGTTCTTC. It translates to CASSQGPPTANEQFF.

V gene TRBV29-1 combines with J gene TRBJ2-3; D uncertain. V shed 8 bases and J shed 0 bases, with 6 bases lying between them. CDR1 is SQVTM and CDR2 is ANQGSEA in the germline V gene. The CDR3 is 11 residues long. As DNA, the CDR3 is TGCAGCATCAGGAGCACAGATACGCAGTATTTT. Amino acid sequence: CSIRSTDTQYF.

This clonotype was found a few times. The CDR3 nucleotides read TGTGCCACCAGTGATTTAGGAGGGGCGCAGTACTTC. It yields the protein CATSDLGGAQYF. The chain uses TRBV24-1 and TRBJ2-7; TRBD2 might be the D (6 bases). This CDR3 comprises 12 residues. V lost 1 base and J 9 bases, leaving 9 bases between the germline ends. Germline assignment: CDR1 KGHDR and CDR2 SFDVKD.